Each of the 16 T cell receptor beta chains below was sequenced from the same sample in a study of blood T cell repertoires in COVID-19 (dated by TCRdb to 2019 to 2021). Library creation used the immunoSEQ multiplex PCR assay. Sourced from immuneACCESS, this table was stored by TCRdb with only in-frame sequences that have V and J called. A share of the clones is absent; for the studies checked, an unresolved V gene accounts for under half, and the remainder has no known explanation. Present in this sample are 150,000 to 200,000 clones, 88% of which were seen just once. Of the sample, roughly 25% is held by the ten largest clones. Sequenced material: peripheral blood. Receptors were obtained from a man in his fifties or sixties with acute or convalescent COVID-19.

The V gene is TRBV30, the J gene TRBJ1-2; D gene uncertain. Between the trimmed V and J ends, which lost 4 bases and 5 bases, there was a span of 17 bases. Germline V CDR1 and CDR2: GTSNPN, SVGIG (reference sequence). The CDR3 loop spans 14 amino acids. The CDR3 region is CAWIPGETRYGYTF. The DNA of the CDR3 is TGTGCCTGGATCCCTGGGGAGACCCGTTATGGCTACACCTTC.

The chain links TRBV18 to TRBJ1-4; TRBD1 matches at 9 bases. CDR3 length equals 16 residues. The J segment lost 0 bases and the V segment lost 5 bases, leaving 4 bases of the junction unmatched. Germline V gene sequence: CDR1 KGHSH, CDR2 LQKENI. In DNA, the CDR3 is TGTGCCAGCTCAAAGGACAGGGGTGCAACTAATGAAAAACTGTTTTTT. The encoded protein is CASSKDRGATNEKLFF. Together with reference TRBV18 and TRBJ1-4, the CDR3 gives the full variable domain: NAGVMQNPRHLVRRRGQEARLRCSPMKGHSHVYWYRQLPEEGLKFMVYLQKENIIDESGMPKERFSAEFPKEGPSILRIQQVVRGDSAAYFCASSKDRGATNEKLFFGSGTQLSVL.

The V gene is TRBV14, the J gene TRBJ2-5, with TRBD1 matching over 7 bases. V shed 2 bases, J shed 1 base, and the junction held 7 bases outside the gene matches. The CDR3 consists of 16 residues. The V gene's germline CDR1 is SGHDN and CDR2 FVKESK. Here the CDR3 DNA reads TGTGCCAGCAGCCAAACGGGACAGCCATCCCAAGAGACCCAGTACTTC. As protein: CASSQTGQPSQETQYF.

This rearrangement joins TRBV7-8 to TRBJ2-7; perhaps TRBD1 as D (5 bases). Germline V gives CDR1 SGHVS, CDR2 FQNEAQ. This CDR3 comprises 14 residues. V was cut by 5 bases and J by 3 bases, with 14 bases left in between. The CDR3 DNA reads TGTGCCAGCAGCGACCTGGACACTAACTACGAGCAGTACTTC. Residues: CASSDLDTNYEQYF. The full variable domain, in which reference TRBV7-8 and TRBJ2-7 provide the parts outside the CDR3, is GAGVSQSPRYKVAKRGQDVALRCDPISGHVSLFWYQQALGQGPEFLTYFQNEAQLDKSGLPSDRFFAERPEGSVSTLKIQRTQQEDSAVYLCASSDLDTNYEQYFGPGTRLTVT.

V usage is TRBV4-1 and J usage is TRBJ2-7, with 14 bases fitting TRBD2. The V gene's germline CDR1 is MGHRA and CDR2 YSYEKL. Unmatched junction bases numbered 2, after V lost 5 bases and J lost 2 bases. CDR3 length: 15 residues. The CDR3 DNA is TGCGCCAGCAGCTCGGGACTAGCGGGAGCCTACGAGCAGTACTTC. Translated, it gives CASSSGLAGAYEQYF.

This clone was counted only a few times. The chain employs TRBV18 and TRBJ1-2; maybe TRBD1 (6 bases). V lost 1 base and J 6 bases, leaving 15 bases between the germline ends. Germline lookup yields CDR1 KGHSH and CDR2 LQKENI. The CDR3 spans 15 residues. This CDR3 reads CASSPRGQPADGYTF. As DNA, the CDR3 is TGTGCCAGCTCACCACGAGGACAGCCGGCTGATGGCTACACCTTC.

The CDR3 region has the DNA TGTGCCAGCAGCCCTCTAGCGGGAGTTGGGGATGAGCAGTTCTTC. It codes for CASSPLAGVGDEQFF. V usage is TRBV11-1 and J usage is TRBJ2-1; the match to TRBD2 covers 10 bases. Germline CDR1 SGHAT, CDR2 FQDESV (reference sequence). The V gene end was trimmed by 5 bases and the J gene end by 8 bases; junction bases not matched to a gene: 9. CDR3 size: 15 residues.

The genes are TRBV24-1 and TRBJ2-2; TRBD2 matches 9 bases. The germline gives CDR1 KGHDR, CDR2 SFDVKD. CDR3 length: 14 amino acids. J lost 4 bases, V lost 9 bases, and 5 bases had no gene match. CDR3 sequence (DNA): TGTGCCACCCAAGGACTAGCGAGCACCGGGGAGCTGTTTTTT. Its protein product is CATQGLASTGELFF.

The CDR3: CATSSRTTDRNQPQHF. As DNA, the CDR3 is TGTGCCACCAGTTCGCGGACAACCGACCGCAATCAGCCCCAGCATTTT. This chain joins TRBV24-1 and TRBJ1-5; D is perhaps TRBD1 (5 bases). Per germline, CDR1 KGHDR and CDR2 SFDVKD. V was pared by 6 bases and J by 2 bases, with 16 bases between. This CDR3 comprises 16 residues.

This sequence joins TRBV2 and TRBJ1-2; a weak D match, TRBD1 (5 bases). Trimming pared 7 bases from V and 4 bases from J, leaving 13 bases between. CDR1 and CDR2 (germline): SNHLY, FYNNEI. The CDR3 runs to 13 residues. The CDR3 loop is CASKGRTFYGYTF. The CDR3 nucleotides read TGTGCCAGCAAGGGGAGGACGTTCTATGGCTACACCTTC.

The chain combines TRBV9 with TRBJ2-2, with D possibly matching TRBD2 (5 bases). Germline-derived CDR1 and CDR2 are SGDLS and YYNGEE. V was clipped by 6 bases and J by 1 base, with 10 bases between them. The CDR3 runs to 14 residues. CDR3 region: CASKEAGNTGELFF. CDR3 DNA sequence: TGTGCCAGCAAGGAGGCAGGGAACACCGGGGAGCTGTTTTTT.

The chain has TRBV19 and TRBJ1-2; no reliable D call. Trimming took 4 bases from V and 0 from J, leaving 9 bases between them. CDR1 and CDR2 from the germline V gene are LNHDA and SQIVND (reference sequence). This CDR3 has 14 amino acids. In DNA, the CDR3 is TGTGCCAGTAGTAGCGGGCCTTCTAACTATGGCTACACCTTC. Encoded protein: CASSSGPSNYGYTF.

The V and J genes are TRBV19 and TRBJ2-6; TRBD1 matches 7 bases. Germline-derived CDR1 and CDR2 are LNHDA and SQIVND (reference sequence). V dropped 7 bases and J dropped 0; count of bases not matched to a gene: 15. This CDR3 region has 19 residues. The chain's CDR3 is CASIGRGTGVPSGANVLTF. The DNA of the CDR3 is TGTGCCAGTATAGGTAGAGGTACAGGGGTCCCCTCTGGGGCCAACGTCCTGACTTTC.

This chain joins TRBV7-7 and TRBJ1-6; tentatively, D is TRBD1 (6 bases). V lost 5 bases and J lost 10, with 18 bases in between. CDR1 is SSHAT, CDR2 FNYEAQ, per germline (reference sequence). The CDR3 is made up of 15 amino acids. The CDR3 region is CASSPTGDIRSPLHF. CDR3 in DNA: TGTGCCAGCAGCCCGACAGGTGATATTCGATCACCCCTCCACTTT.

The V call is TRBV24-1, the J call TRBJ2-5; 11 nucleotides line up with TRBD2. With 1 base clipped from V and 0 bases from J, the junction kept 6 bases outside the gene matches. This CDR3 has 18 residues. Germline V lookup: CDR1 KGHDR, CDR2 SFDVKD. The CDR3 here is CATSDFGLAGGYQETQYF. In nucleotides, the CDR3 is TGTGCCACCAGTGATTTTGGGCTAGCGGGGGGTTACCAAGAGACCCAGTACTTC.

This clone has only one observation. The V gene is TRBV6-1, the J gene TRBJ2-7; D is ambiguous. CDR1 is MNHNS and CDR2 is SASEGT in the germline V gene. Deletions cut 1 base from V and 4 bases from J, with 11 bases between. CDR3 size: 14 residues. For the CDR3, the DNA is TGTGCCAGCAGTGAAGGATCTGGGCAGTACGAGCAGTACGTC. The encoded protein is CASSEGSGQYEQYV.